Below are 29 T cell receptor beta chains sequenced from a single sample in a study of blood T cell repertoires in COVID-19. Here immunoSEQ multiplex PCR was the method, and the copy in TCRdb shows in-frame clones only, minus some. The top ten clones hold about 2% of a sample with some 330,000 clones, roughly nine tenths of them seen once. Sequences were obtained from peripheral blood. All receptors come from a woman between 25 and 40 years old with COVID-19, enrolled during active disease.

This sequence joins TRBV19 and TRBJ1-1, with 7 bases lining up with TRBD1. Trimming cost V 2 bases and J 3 bases; bases outside gene matches: 12. CDR3 size: 17 residues. The germline CDR1 and CDR2 sequences are LNHDA and SQIVND (reference sequence). This chain's CDR3 is CASSILGGSGGDTEAFF. The CDR3 bases are TGTGCCAGTAGTATATTGGGTGGGTCAGGGGGTGACACTGAAGCTTTCTTT.

This chain connects TRBV5-1 to TRBJ1-2, with 12 positions matching TRBD1. V was pared by 1 base and J by 5 bases, with 9 bases of the junction left unmatched. Per the germline V gene, CDR1 is SGHRS and CDR2 is YFSETQ. The CDR3 covers 17 residues. CDR3 DNA sequence: TGCGCCAGCAGCTTGCCACCCGTGGGACAGGGGGCGTATGGCTACACCTTC. Its translation is CASSLPPVGQGAYGYTF.

V is TRBV10-3 and J is TRBJ1-5, with D perhaps TRBD1 (5 bases). Trimming left V 10 bases short and J 1 base short, with 20 bases between. The CDR3 totals 16 residues. From germline, CDR1 is ENHRY and CDR2 SYGVKD. CDR3 nucleotide sequence: TGTGCCACGGAAGCGGGGCCCGGGGGGAGCAATCAGCCCCAGCATTTT. The encoded protein is CATEAGPGGSNQPQHF.

In this sample, this clone turned up a few times. The chain employs TRBV5-1 and TRBJ1-3; possible D gene TRBD1, 6 bases. The CDR3 totals 17 residues. V was trimmed by 5 bases and J by 0 bases, leaving 18 bases between them. In germline, CDR1 is SGHRS, CDR2 YFSETQ. The chain's CDR3 is CASSRTGNTYSGNTIYF. The CDR3 coding sequence is TGCGCCAGCAGTCGAACAGGGAACACCTACTCTGGAAACACCATATATTTT.

J is TRBJ2-1 and V is TRBV4-2; D gene ambiguous. Germline values: CDR1 LGHNA, CDR2 YNFKEQ. V lost 1 base to trimming and J lost 0 bases, with 10 bases between them. The CDR3 has 16 amino acids. CDR3 nucleotide sequence: TGTGCCAGCAGCCAAGTAGTGTCGAGCTCCTACAATGAGCAGTTCTTC. The encoded protein is CASSQVVSSSYNEQFF.

This clone was picked up one time. The chain recombines TRBV27 with TRBJ2-1; maybe TRBD2 (6 bases). Germline CDR1 reads MNHEY; CDR2 reads SMNVEV (reference sequence). The CDR3 sequence is 14 residues long. Deletions cut 2 bases from V and 4 bases from J, with 9 bases between. The CDR3 spells CASSLAGSYNEQFF. CDR3 in DNA: TGTGCCAGCAGTTTAGCGGGGTCGTACAATGAGCAGTTCTTC.

This chain uses TRBV9 with TRBJ2-1; D gene uncertain. Trimming took 4 bases from V and 2 from J, leaving 13 bases between them. Germline V gene data show CDR1 as SGDLS and CDR2 as YYNGEE. CDR3 size: 15 residues. CDR3 amino acids: CASSPTRLPYNEQFF. For the CDR3, the DNA is TGTGCCAGCAGCCCGACTCGTCTGCCCTACAATGAGCAGTTCTTC.

This clone has a single count. The chain joins TRBV27 to TRBJ1-6; D is uncertain. The germline gives CDR1 MNHEY, CDR2 SMNVEV (reference sequence). V was shortened by 3 bases and J by 11 bases, with 11 bases between the two germline ends. The CDR3 consists of 13 residues. The DNA of the CDR3 is TGTGCCAGCAGTTTGGGCAGCACGGCACCCCTCCACTTT. It is translated as CASSLGSTAPLHF.

The V call is TRBV3-1 (or the pseudogene TRBV3-2), the J call TRBJ2-1, with 9 bases matching TRBD2. Germline loops: CDR1 LGHDT, CDR2 YNNKEL (reference sequence). The CDR3 spans 13 residues. The V segment lost 6 bases and the J segment 7 bases; nucleotides outside the gene matches: 4. CDR3 bases: TGTGCCAGCAGACGGACTAGCGCAAATGAGCAGTTCTTC. Protein product: CASRRTSANEQFF.

The chain recombines TRBV19 with TRBJ1-1; D not resolved. V shed 6 bases and J shed 4 bases, with 9 bases lying between them. The CDR3 runs to 12 residues. Germline CDR1 and CDR2: LNHDA and SQIVND (reference sequence). In DNA, the CDR3 is TGTGCCAGTAGCCAAAGGAGCACTGAAGCTTTCTTT. The encoded protein is CASSQRSTEAFF.

The chain couples TRBV21-1 to TRBJ2-3; TRBD2, as called in the table, went unchecked against the DNA. TRBV21-1 is a recognized pseudogene. This CDR3 comprises 15 residues. CDR3: CASRRIGSGTDTQYF. The CDR3 DNA reads as TGTGCCAGCAGACGCATCGGTAGTGGCACAGATACGCAGTATTTT.

The genes are TRBV30 and TRBJ1-5; D is uncertain. V was shortened by 0 bases and J by 5 bases, with 8 bases between the two germline ends. The germline CDR1 and CDR2 sequences are GTSNPN and SVGIG (reference sequence). The CDR3 is made up of 13 amino acids. The CDR3: CAWSVGGYQPQHF. CDR3 bases: TGTGCCTGGAGTGTAGGAGGTTATCAGCCCCAGCATTTT.

This sequence joins TRBV5-1 and TRBJ2-5; 12 bases map to TRBD2. The germline V gene encodes CDR1 SGHRS and CDR2 YFSETQ. CDR3 length: 15 amino acids. Trimming cost V 6 bases and J 2 bases; bases outside gene matches: 5. The DNA of the CDR3 is TGCGCCAGCACCCTAACTAGCGGGGGGCAAGAGACCCAGTACTTC. Its protein product is CASTLTSGGQETQYF. Drawing the rest from reference TRBV5-1 and TRBJ2-5, the complete variable domain is KAGVTQTPRYLIKTRGQQVTLSCSPISGHRSVSWYQQTPGQGLQFLFEYFSETQRNKGNFPGRFSGRQFSNSRSEMNVSTLELGDSALYLCASTLTSGGQETQYFGPGTRLLVL.

The gene calls are TRBV28 and TRBJ1-2; the match to TRBD1 covers 7 bases. The CDR3 is made up of 16 amino acids. Germline CDR1 MDHEN, CDR2 SYDVKM. V lost 4 bases and J lost 1; bases outside the gene matches: 9. The CDR3: CASSSDTGTVNYGYTF. The CDR3 nucleotides read TGTGCCAGCAGTTCGGATACCGGGACAGTTAACTATGGCTACACCTTC.

The rearrangement links TRBV27 to TRBJ2-7; perhaps TRBD2 as D (6 bases). With 4 bases removed from V and 2 bases from J, the gap between germline ends came to 12 bases. This CDR3 contains 14 residues. From germline, CDR1 is MNHEY and CDR2 SMNVEV (reference sequence). The CDR3 bases are TGTGCCAGCAGTTCACTTAGCGGAACCTACGAGCAGTACTTC. Protein product: CASSSLSGTYEQYF.

This chain joins TRBV28 and TRBJ2-7; no clear D gene. The CDR3 is 14 amino acids. From germline, CDR1 is MDHEN and CDR2 SYDVKM. V was clipped by 3 bases and J by 3 bases, with 12 bases between them. CDR3 in DNA: TGTGCCAGCAGTTTGGGTGGATCGGGCTACGAGCAGTACGTC. The encoded protein is CASSLGGSGYEQYV.

The CDR3 region has the DNA TGTGCCAGCAGTCCCAACCGACAGGGGTGGACCCTCCACTTT. Its protein is CASSPNRQGWTLHF. The V gene is TRBV27, the J gene TRBJ1-6; TRBD1 matches 8 bases. The CDR3 totals 14 residues. Trimming took 5 bases from V and 14 from J; bases not matched to a gene: 11. Looked up from germline, CDR1 is MNHEY and CDR2 is SMNVEV (reference sequence).

The chain couples TRBV6-5 to TRBJ2-5, with 8 bases that match TRBD2. The junction had 6 bases not matched to a gene; V was cut back by 8 bases and J by 4 bases. The length of the CDR3 is 13 residues. Germline V CDR1 and CDR2: MNHEY, SVGAGI. CDR3: CASVTSVGETQYF. The CDR3 DNA sequence: TGTGCCAGCGTGACTAGCGTCGGAGAGACCCAGTACTTC.

This chain joins TRBV15 and TRBJ2-7; the D is unclear. This CDR3 has 14 residues. CDR1 is LNHNV and CDR2 is YYDKDF in the germline V gene (reference sequence). V lost 0 bases to trimming and J lost 2 bases, with 8 bases between them. The CDR3 spells CATSRDGGPYEQYF. The CDR3 DNA sequence: TGTGCCACCAGCAGAGACGGCGGCCCCTACGAGCAGTACTTC.

This chain joins TRBV4-3 and TRBJ2-7; weak D call: TRBD1 (5 bases). The CDR3 runs 14 residues. The V end lost 6 bases, the J end lost 0 bases, and 12 bases lay between the germline ends. Germline V gene sequence: CDR1 LGHNA, CDR2 YSLEER. CDR3 sequence (DNA): TGCGCCAGCAGGTTATCGACAGTCTCCTACGAGCAGTACTTC. Residues: CASRLSTVSYEQYF.

The V and J genes are TRBV7-2 and TRBJ2-7; D is unclear. Germline CDR1 is SGHTA and CDR2 is FQGNSA. This CDR3 is 12 amino acids long. The V end was cut by 1 base, the J end by 6 bases, with 7 bases between. CDR3 region: CASSLDFSEQYF. As DNA, the CDR3 is TGTGCCAGCAGCTTAGACTTCTCCGAGCAGTACTTC.

The chain has TRBV5-5 and TRBJ2-6; tentative D call: TRBD1 (6 bases). Trimming took 2 bases from V and 2 from J, leaving 14 bases between them. Per germline, CDR1 SGHKS and CDR2 YYEKEE (reference sequence). This CDR3 contains 17 residues. CDR3 bases: TGTGCCAGCAGCTTAGGGGGAGTACTTGCTGGGGCCAACGTCCTGACTTTC. Its protein product is CASSLGGVLAGANVLTF.

The rearrangement links TRBV3-1 (or the pseudogene TRBV3-2) to TRBJ2-2, with a weak D call TRBD2 (7 bases). V was shortened by 2 bases and J by 5 bases, with 18 bases between the two germline ends. The CDR3 consists of 17 residues. Germline V gives CDR1 LGHDT, CDR2 YNNKEL (reference sequence). The CDR3 region is CASSQRGGLDRTGELFF. The CDR3 DNA sequence: TGTGCCAGCAGCCAACGCGGGGGCCTTGATCGAACCGGGGAGCTGTTTTTT.

V is TRBV27 and J is TRBJ1-1; TRBD1 matches 7 bases. The V and J ends lost 7 bases and 1 base, in that order; junction bases with no gene match: 9. Germline V lookup: CDR1 MNHEY, CDR2 SMNVEV (reference sequence). The length of the CDR3 is 15 residues. The CDR3 nucleotides read TGTGCCAGCAAACCAAGACAGGGAACGAACACTGAAGCTTTCTTT. This translates into CASKPRQGTNTEAFF.

V and J are TRBV27 and TRBJ1-6, with a possible D match to TRBD1 (5 bases). Germline V gene sequence: CDR1 MNHEY, CDR2 SMNVEV (reference sequence). The CDR3 consists of 15 residues. V dropped 2 bases and J dropped 5 bases, with 10 bases sitting between them. CDR3 region: CASSLHDRNNSPLHF. The CDR3 DNA reads TGTGCCAGCAGTTTACACGACAGAAATAATTCACCCCTCCACTTT.

This chain joins TRBV24-1 and TRBJ2-3, with 7 positions matching TRBD1. The CDR3 extends over 15 amino acids. Per germline, CDR1 KGHDR and CDR2 SFDVKD. Trimming took 4 bases from V and 3 from J; bases not matched to a gene: 6. The CDR3 sequence: CATSEKGAATDTQYF. In DNA, the CDR3 is TGTGCCACCAGTGAGAAGGGGGCAGCGACAGATACGCAGTATTTT.

This chain links TRBV5-6 with TRBJ2-1; TRBD1 might be the D (6 bases). This CDR3 comprises 15 residues. Germline values: CDR1 SGHDT, CDR2 YYEEEE. Trimming cost V 4 bases and J 9 bases, with 20 bases left between them. The CDR3 bases are TGTGCCAGCAGCGGGTCTGGGTTGAGGGGGTCTGAGCAGTTCTTC. Its protein is CASSGSGLRGSEQFF.

This chain uses TRBV9 with TRBJ1-2, with 7 positions matching TRBD1. V shed 3 bases and J 7 bases; nucleotides not matched to a gene: 9. The CDR3 is 14 amino acids. The germline V gene has CDR1 SGDLS and CDR2 YYNGEE. CDR3 loop: CASSGQGRGAGYTF. CDR3 bases: TGTGCCAGCAGCGGACAGGGACGAGGCGCTGGCTACACCTTC.

The chain employs TRBV6-5 and TRBJ1-1, with D maybe TRBD1 (6 bases). Looked up from germline, CDR1 is MNHEY and CDR2 is SVGAGI. The CDR3 is made up of 13 amino acids. V lost 6 bases and J lost 4, with 12 bases in between. CDR3 in amino acids: CASRRGSGTEAFF. CDR3 coding DNA: TGTGCCAGCAGGAGGGGGTCGGGCACTGAAGCTTTCTTT.